This record covers a single T cell receptor beta chain. This entry comes from a study of cytomegalovirus exposure and HLA in healthy donors. There are 17 residues in the CDR3. Germline CDR1 is SGHTS and CDR2 is YDEGEE. The junction had 15 bases not matched to a gene; V was cut back by 7 bases and J by 3 bases. Libraries were prepared by immunoSEQ multiplex PCR; TCRdb keeps only in-frame clonotypes and omits some of them. The sample lists about 150,000 clones; roughly 90% were seen once. The sequence was collected from a man younger than 35 in good health and CMV-seropositive. The sample comprised PBMCs. The gene calls are TRBV5-8 and TRBJ1-5; 8 bases match TRBD1. CDR3 region: CASSPGQASFLNQPQHF. CDR3 bases: TGTGCCAGCTCCCCGGGACAGGCCTCGTTCCTCAATCAGCCCCAGCATTTT.